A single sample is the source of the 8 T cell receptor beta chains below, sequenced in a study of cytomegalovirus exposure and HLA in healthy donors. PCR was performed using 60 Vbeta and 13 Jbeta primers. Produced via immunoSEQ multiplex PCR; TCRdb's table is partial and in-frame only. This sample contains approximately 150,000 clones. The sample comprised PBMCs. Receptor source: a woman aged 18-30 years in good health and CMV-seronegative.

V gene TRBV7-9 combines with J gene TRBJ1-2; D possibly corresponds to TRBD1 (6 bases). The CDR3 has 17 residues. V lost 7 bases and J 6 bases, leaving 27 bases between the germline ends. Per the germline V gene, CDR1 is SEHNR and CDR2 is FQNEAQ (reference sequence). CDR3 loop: CASNSPPNREGGNGYTF. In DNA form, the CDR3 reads TGTGCCAGCAATTCGCCCCCGAACAGGGAAGGTGGTAATGGCTACACCTTC.

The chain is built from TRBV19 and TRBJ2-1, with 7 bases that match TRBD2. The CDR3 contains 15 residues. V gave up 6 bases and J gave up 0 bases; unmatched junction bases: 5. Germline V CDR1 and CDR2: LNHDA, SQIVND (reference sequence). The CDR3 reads CASRIGGSSYNEQFF. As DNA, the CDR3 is TGTGCCAGTAGGATTGGCGGGAGCTCCTACAATGAGCAGTTCTTC. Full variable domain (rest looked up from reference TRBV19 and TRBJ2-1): DGGITQSPKYLFRKEGQNVTLSCEQNLNHDAMYWYRQDPGQGLRLIYYSQIVNDFQKGDIAEGYSVSREKKESFPLTVTSAQKNPTAFYLCASRIGGSSYNEQFFGPGTRLTVL.

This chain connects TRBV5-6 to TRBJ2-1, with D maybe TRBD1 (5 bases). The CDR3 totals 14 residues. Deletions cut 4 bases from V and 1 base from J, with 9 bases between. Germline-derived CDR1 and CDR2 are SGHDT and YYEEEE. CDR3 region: CASSLDKSYNEQFF. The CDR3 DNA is TGTGCCAGCAGCCTGGACAAGTCCTACAATGAGCAGTTCTTC.

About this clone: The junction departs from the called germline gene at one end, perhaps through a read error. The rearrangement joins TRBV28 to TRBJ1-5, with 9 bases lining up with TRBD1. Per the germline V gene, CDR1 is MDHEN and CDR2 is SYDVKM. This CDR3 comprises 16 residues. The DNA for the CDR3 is TGTGCCAGCAGCTTATCACAGGGGGCCGTCAATCAGCCCCAGCATTTT. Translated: CASSLSQGAVNQPQHF. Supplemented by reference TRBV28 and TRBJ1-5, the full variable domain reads DVKVTQSSRYLVKRTGEKVFLECVQDMDHENMFWYRQDPGLGLRLIYFSYDVKMKEKGDIPEGYSVSREKKERFSLILESASTNQTSMYLCASSLSQGAVNQPQHFGDGTRLSIL.

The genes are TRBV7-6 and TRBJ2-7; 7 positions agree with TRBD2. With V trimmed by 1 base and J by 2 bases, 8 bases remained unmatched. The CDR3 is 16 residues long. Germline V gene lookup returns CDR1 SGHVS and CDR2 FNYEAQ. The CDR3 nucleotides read TGTGCCAGCAGCTTAGGGTTTCCGGGGGGAACCTACGAGCAGTACTTC. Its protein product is CASSLGFPGGTYEQYF.

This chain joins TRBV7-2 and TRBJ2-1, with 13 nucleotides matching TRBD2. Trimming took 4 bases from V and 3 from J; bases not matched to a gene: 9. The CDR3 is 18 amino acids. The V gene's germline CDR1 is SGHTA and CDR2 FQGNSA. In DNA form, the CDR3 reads TGTGCCAGCAGCTCCCAAAGACTAGCGGGGGGAATCTACAATGAGCAGTTCTTC. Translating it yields CASSSQRLAGGIYNEQFF.

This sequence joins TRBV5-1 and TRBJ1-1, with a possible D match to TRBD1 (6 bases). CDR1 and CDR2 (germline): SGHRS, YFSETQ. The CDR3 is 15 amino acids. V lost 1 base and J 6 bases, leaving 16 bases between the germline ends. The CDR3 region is CASSLFGARGPEAFF. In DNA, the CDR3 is TGCGCCAGCAGCTTGTTCGGGGCCAGGGGCCCTGAAGCTTTCTTT. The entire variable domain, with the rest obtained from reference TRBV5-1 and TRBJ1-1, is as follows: KAGVTQTPRYLIKTRGQQVTLSCSPISGHRSVSWYQQTPGQGLQFLFEYFSETQRNKGNFPGRFSGRQFSNSRSEMNVSTLELGDSALYLCASSLFGARGPEAFFGQGTRLTVV.

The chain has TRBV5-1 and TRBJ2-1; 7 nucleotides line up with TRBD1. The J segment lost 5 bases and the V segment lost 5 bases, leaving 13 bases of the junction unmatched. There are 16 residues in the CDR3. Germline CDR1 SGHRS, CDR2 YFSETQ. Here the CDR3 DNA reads TGCGCCAGCAGTTCAACAGGGGCCTTAACGAACAATGAGCAGTTCTTC. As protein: CASSSTGALTNNEQFF.